One and the same sample provided the 9 T cell receptor beta chains below, sequenced in a study of regulatory T cells in long-lasting Graves disease. The authors built TCR beta libraries using iRepertoire HTBI primers and Arm-PCR of CDR3 regions. TCRdb re-analysed the multiplex PCR reads in MiXCR, keeping a single row per CDR3 protein. This table has fewer than 600,000 distinct CDR3 sequences, under 25% appearing once. The time point denotes: persistent/refractory GD, antithyroid drugs over 5 years with positive TRAb. The TCR library used RNA extracted from PBMCs. The sample consisted of peripheral blood mononuclear cells (PBMCs), taken when the disease was refractory, from a patient treated with antithyroid drugs. The receptors shown here come from a female donor with Graves disease.

In its sample, this clonotype was seen a few times. The chain recombines TRBV5-5 with TRBJ1-2; 8 positions agree with TRBD1. The CDR3 sequence is 15 residues long. Germline-derived CDR1 and CDR2 are SGHKS and YYEKEE (reference sequence). J lost 7 bases, V lost 0 bases, and 8 bases had no gene match. CDR3 nucleotides: TGTGCCAGCAGCTTGGCCTGGGAACAGGGGGGTGGCTACACCTTC. Amino acids: CASSLAWEQGGGYTF.

This clonotype has more than one count but fewer than ten. The junction differs from germline at one of its ends, possibly a read error. The V gene is TRBV6-1, the J gene TRBJ1-6; no definite D call. This CDR3 region has 14 residues. Germline values: CDR1 MNHNS, CDR2 SASEGT. The CDR3 here is CASREGINNSPLHF. CDR3 nucleotide sequence: TGTGCCAGCCGTGAAGGAATTAACAATTCACCCCTCCACTTT.

This clonotype was observed at least ten times. The J gene is TRBJ1-5, the V gene TRBV27, with 9 bases fitting TRBD1. The CDR3 extends over 15 amino acids. CDR1 and CDR2 (germline): MNHEY, SMNVEV (reference sequence). Trimming at V came to 2 bases and at J to 7 bases, leaving 6 bases not matched to a gene. CDR3 sequence reads: CASSLGTGIGQPQHF. In DNA form, the CDR3 reads TGTGCCAGCAGTTTAGGGACAGGGATCGGCCAGCCCCAGCATTTT.

This clonotype has just a few counts. V and J are TRBV20-1 and TRBJ2-7; D perhaps matches TRBD2 (5 bases). The V and J ends lost 6 bases and 6 bases respectively, with 21 bases between them. The CDR3 has 14 amino acids. Germline V gene lookup returns CDR1 DFQATT and CDR2 SNEGSKA (reference sequence). Here the CDR3 reads CSAPEGGPWGEQYF. In nucleotides, the CDR3 is TGCAGTGCCCCTGAGGGCGGCCCTTGGGGCGAGCAGTACTTC.

At least ten counts were recorded for this clonotype. This chain links TRBV7-2 with TRBJ1-4; D perhaps matches TRBD1 (5 bases). V was shortened by 5 bases and J by 7 bases, with 17 bases between the two germline ends. Germline V gives CDR1 SGHTA, CDR2 FQGNSA. The CDR3 covers 15 residues. Here the CDR3 reads CASSPSSGNGEKLFF. The CDR3 DNA reads TGTGCCAGCAGCCCATCCTCAGGGAACGGTGAAAAACTGTTTTTT.

This clonotype was seen more than once but under ten times. The chain has TRBV7-2 and TRBJ1-1, with D maybe TRBD1 (6 bases). The CDR3 length is 13 residues. V shed 3 bases and J shed 7 bases, with 12 bases lying between them. Germline CDR1 SGHTA, CDR2 FQGNSA. CDR3 protein: CASSLGGQFEAFF. The CDR3 DNA reads as TGTGCCAGCAGCTTGGGGGGGCAATTTGAAGCTTTCTTT.

The chain couples TRBV30 to TRBJ2-2; tentatively, D is TRBD2 (5 bases). The CDR3 consists of 13 residues. Germline assignment: CDR1 GTSNPN and CDR2 SVGIG (reference sequence). V lost 6 bases and J lost 5, with 13 bases in between. CDR3 nucleotides: TGTGCCTGCGACTCTAGAGGGACCGGGGAGCTGTTTTTT. It translates to CACDSRGTGELFF.

This clonotype was counted at least ten times. The chain joins TRBV6-1 to TRBJ2-5; D assignment may be TRBD1 or TRBD2 (6 bases each). There are 15 residues in the CDR3. From germline, CDR1 is MNHNS and CDR2 SASEGT. V lost 8 bases, J lost 4 bases, and 20 bases lay in between. The CDR3, as DNA: TGTGCCAGCCGCTCATTAGGGGGAGGACGAGAGACCCAGTACTTC. Translated, it gives CASRSLGGGRETQYF.

This clonotype was picked up many times. This chain connects TRBV7-2 to TRBJ2-5, with D unclear. Trimming removed 3 bases at V and 1 base at J, with 9 bases between. CDR1 and CDR2 from the germline V gene are SGHTA and FQGNSA. This CDR3 spans 14 amino acids. The chain's CDR3 is CASSFDHSQETQYF. CDR3 DNA sequence: TGTGCCAGCAGCTTCGACCATTCCCAAGAGACCCAGTACTTC.